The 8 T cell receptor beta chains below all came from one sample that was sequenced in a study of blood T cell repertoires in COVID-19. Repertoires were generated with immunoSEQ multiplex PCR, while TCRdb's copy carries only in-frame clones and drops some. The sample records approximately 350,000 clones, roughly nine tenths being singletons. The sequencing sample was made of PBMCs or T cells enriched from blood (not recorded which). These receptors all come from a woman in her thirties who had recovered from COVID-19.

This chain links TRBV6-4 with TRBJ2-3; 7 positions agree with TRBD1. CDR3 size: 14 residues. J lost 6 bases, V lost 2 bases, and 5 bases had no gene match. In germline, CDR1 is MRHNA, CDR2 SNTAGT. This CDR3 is CASSDRGHTDTQYF. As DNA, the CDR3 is TGTGCCAGCAGTGACAGGGGGCACACCGATACGCAGTATTTT.

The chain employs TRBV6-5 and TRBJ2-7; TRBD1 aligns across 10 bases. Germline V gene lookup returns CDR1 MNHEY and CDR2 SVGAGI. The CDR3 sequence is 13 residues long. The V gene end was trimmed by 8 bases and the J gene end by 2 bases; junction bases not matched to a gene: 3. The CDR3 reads CASRGTGAYEQYF. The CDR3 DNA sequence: TGTGCCAGCCGCGGGACAGGGGCCTACGAGCAGTACTTC.

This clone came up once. DNA of the CDR3: TGTGCCACCAGCACAGATCGAGGGTTCTATGGCTACACCTTC. Residues: CATSTDRGFYGYTF. The rearrangement uses TRBV15 and TRBJ1-2; D call uncertain. The CDR3 length is 14 residues. V lost 4 bases, J lost 4 bases, and 13 bases lay in between. CDR1 LNHNV and CDR2 YYDKDF come from the germline V gene (reference sequence). The complete variable domain, with remaining parts taken from reference TRBV15 and TRBJ1-2, reads DAMVIQNPRYQVTQFGKPVTLSCSQTLNHNVMYWYQQKSSQAPKLLFHYYDKDFNNEADTPDNFQSRRPNTSFCFLDIRSPGLGDTAMYLCATSTDRGFYGYTFGSGTRLTVV.

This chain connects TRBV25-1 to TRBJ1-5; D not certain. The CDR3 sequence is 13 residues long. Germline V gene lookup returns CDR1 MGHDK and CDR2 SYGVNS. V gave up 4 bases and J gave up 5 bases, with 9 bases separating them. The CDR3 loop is CASSGSSDQPQHF. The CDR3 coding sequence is TGTGCCAGCAGTGGCTCGTCAGATCAGCCCCAGCATTTT.

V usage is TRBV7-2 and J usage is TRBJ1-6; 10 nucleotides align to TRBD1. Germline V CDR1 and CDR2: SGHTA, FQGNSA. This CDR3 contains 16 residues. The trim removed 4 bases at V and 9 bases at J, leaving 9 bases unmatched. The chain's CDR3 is CASSSDPDRGTSPLHF. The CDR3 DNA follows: TGTGCCAGCAGCTCAGACCCGGACAGGGGGACTTCACCCCTCCACTTT.

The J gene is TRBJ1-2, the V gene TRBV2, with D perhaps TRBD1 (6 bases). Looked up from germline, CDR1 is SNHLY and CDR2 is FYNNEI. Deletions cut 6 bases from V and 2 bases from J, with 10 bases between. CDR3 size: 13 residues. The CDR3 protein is CASRDSSNYGYTF. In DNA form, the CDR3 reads TGTGCCAGCAGGGACAGCTCGAACTATGGCTACACCTTC.

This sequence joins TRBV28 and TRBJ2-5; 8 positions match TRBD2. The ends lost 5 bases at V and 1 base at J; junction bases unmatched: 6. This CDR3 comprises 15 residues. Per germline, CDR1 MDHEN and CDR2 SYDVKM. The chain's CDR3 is CASSPGGTSQETQYF. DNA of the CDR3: TGTGCCAGCAGTCCCGGCGGGACTAGCCAAGAGACCCAGTACTTC.

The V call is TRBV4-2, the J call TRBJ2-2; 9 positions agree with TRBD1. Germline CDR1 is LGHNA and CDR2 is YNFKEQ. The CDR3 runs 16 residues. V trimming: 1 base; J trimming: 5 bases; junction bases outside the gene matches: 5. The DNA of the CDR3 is TGTGCCAGCAGCCAAGCACGGGACAGGGAAACCGGGGAGCTGTTTTTT. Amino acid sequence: CASSQARDRETGELFF.